The 11 T cell receptor beta chains in this list originate from one sample, sequenced in a study of cytomegalovirus exposure and HLA in healthy donors. It was with 60 Vbeta and 13 Jbeta primers that the PCR ran. Using immunoSEQ multiplex PCR, the repertoire was profiled, and TCRdb retains in-frame clones only, with some absent. The table lists 250,000 or so clones, 75% to 85% of them singletons. Material for sequencing was PBMCs. These receptors were taken from an older woman in good health and CMV-seropositive.

The genes are TRBV5-6 and TRBJ2-1, with TRBD1 matching over 7 bases. This CDR3 comprises 15 residues. The germline gives CDR1 SGHDT, CDR2 YYEEEE. The ends lost 7 bases at V and 4 bases at J; junction bases unmatched: 11. CDR3 protein: CASAPGDSRYNEQFF. DNA of the CDR3: TGTGCCAGCGCACCCGGGGACAGTAGGTACAATGAGCAGTTCTTC.

A word on this clone: At one end, the junction sequence differs from germline, possibly due to a read error. The chain employs TRBV6-1 and TRBJ2-1; maybe TRBD2 (5 bases). Germline lookup yields CDR1 MNHNS and CDR2 SASEGT. The CDR3 is 19 amino acids. CDR3 bases: TGTGCCAGCACTGAAAGGGTTGGACTGTTACGTTTTTCCTACAATGAGCAGTTCTTC. The encoded protein is CASTERVGLLRFSYNEQFF.

This clone has just a few counts. The chain links TRBV7-2 to TRBJ2-5; 9 nucleotides line up with TRBD1. V trimming: 7 bases; J trimming: 4 bases; junction bases outside the gene matches: 13. CDR3 length: 16 amino acids. CDR1 is SGHTA and CDR2 is FQGNSA in the germline V gene. The CDR3 DNA is TGTGCCAGCAAGGGGGGGACAGGGAATAAGAGAGAGACCCAGTACTTC. Translating it yields CASKGGTGNKRETQYF.

The CDR3 sequence: CASLPLAGGPGREQFF. CDR3 coding DNA: TGTGCCAGCCTACCATTAGCGGGAGGGCCCGGACGGGAGCAGTTCTTC. The rearrangement uses TRBV27 and TRBJ2-1; 11 bases align to TRBD2. This CDR3 is 16 amino acids long. The trim removed 8 bases at V and 10 bases at J, leaving 16 bases unmatched. CDR1 is MNHEY, CDR2 SMNVEV, per germline (reference sequence).

The chain recombines TRBV28 with TRBJ2-1; D may be TRBD2 (6 bases). Germline V gene data show CDR1 as MDHEN and CDR2 as SYDVKM. The V end was cut by 5 bases, the J end by 7 bases, with 12 bases between. The CDR3 covers 13 residues. The CDR3 loop reads CASSTWRGNEQFF. CDR3 coding DNA: TGTGCCAGCAGTACCTGGAGGGGAAATGAGCAGTTCTTC.

The V call is TRBV2, the J call TRBJ1-5; D might be TRBD1 (5 bases). The CDR3 extends over 16 amino acids. Germline assignment: CDR1 SNHLY and CDR2 FYNNEI. Trimming took 3 bases from V and 3 from J, leaving 15 bases between them. The CDR3 nucleotides read TGTGCCAGCAGTGAGTGGTCGACAGACCTCAATCAGCCCCAGCATTTT. Translating gives CASSEWSTDLNQPQHF.

For the CDR3, the DNA is TGCGCCAGCAGCCCCGGTCCTTCCAGGGGGGCCAACGTCCTGACTTTC. Translating gives CASSPGPSRGANVLTF. This chain connects TRBV4-1 to TRBJ2-6, with D hard to call. V shed 4 bases and J shed 4 bases, with 14 bases lying between them. CDR3 length equals 16 residues. CDR1 and CDR2 from the germline V gene are MGHRA and YSYEKL.

Concerning this clone itself: The sample carries other DNA sequences with the same CDR3. J is TRBJ1-1 and V is TRBV29-1; 7 nucleotides line up with TRBD1. V was clipped by 6 bases and J by 1 base; unmatched bases: 2. Germline-derived CDR1 and CDR2 are SQVTM and ANQGSEA. The CDR3 sequence is 12 residues long. The CDR3 region has the DNA TGCAGCGTGCGACAGGGGAACACTGAAGCTTTCTTT. Translating it yields CSVRQGNTEAFF.

The V and J genes are TRBV7-3 and TRBJ2-1, with 11 bases that match TRBD2. This CDR3 contains 15 residues. V lost 5 bases and J lost 7; bases outside the gene matches: 7. Germline V lookup: CDR1 SGHTA, CDR2 FQGTGA. In DNA form, the CDR3 reads TGTGCCAGCAGCATGACTAGCGGGATAGCGAATGAGCAGTTCTTC. Translating it yields CASSMTSGIANEQFF. Combining the CDR3 with reference TRBV7-3 and TRBJ2-1 gives the whole variable domain GAGVSQTPSNKVTEKGKYVELRCDPISGHTALYWYRQSLGQGPEFLIYFQGTGAADDSGLPNDRFFAVRPEGSVSTLKIQRTERGDSAVYLCASSMTSGIANEQFFGPGTRLTVL.

The CDR3 reads CASSIRLASSYEQYF. The CDR3, as DNA: TGTGCCAGTAGTATTCGGCTAGCGAGCTCCTACGAGCAGTACTTC. V is TRBV19 and J is TRBJ2-7; perhaps TRBD2 as D (6 bases). The CDR3 runs 15 residues. V gave up 3 bases and J gave up 0 bases, with 12 bases separating them. Germline V CDR1 and CDR2: LNHDA, SQIVND (reference sequence).

The genes are TRBV7-9 and TRBJ2-1, with 7 bases matching TRBD2. CDR1 is SEHNR, CDR2 FQNEAQ, per germline (reference sequence). The ends lost 4 bases at V and 4 bases at J; junction bases unmatched: 7. There are 15 residues in the CDR3. The CDR3 DNA reads TGTGCCAGCAGCTGGGGGGGTTACCCATACAATGAGCAGTTCTTC. Translating gives CASSWGGYPYNEQFF.